This T cell receptor beta chain came from a study of T cell responses to AZD1222 COVID-19 vaccine. V gave up 6 bases and J gave up 8 bases, with 14 bases separating them. The CDR3 has 13 residues. Germline V gene sequence: CDR1 LNHDA, CDR2 SQIVND (reference sequence). Data came from immunoSEQ multiplex PCR; TCRdb stores just in-frame clones and leaves some out. The sample includes about 130,000 clones, about four fifths seen only once; the top ten take roughly 4.3%. The sequencing used peripheral blood, collected on day 0 of AZD1222 vaccination. The V call is TRBV19, the J call TRBJ2-1; D possibly corresponds to TRBD1 (6 bases). This TCR was sampled from an adult in good health. CDR3 bases: TGTGCCAGTAGAGCAGGGGTAATAGATGAGCAGTTCTTC. Its protein is CASRAGVIDEQFF.